The sequence of this T cell receptor beta chain was determined in a study of T cells in Graves' hyperthyroidism and ophthalmopathy. TCR beta CDR3 region amplification was performed from RNA transcripts. During a first-round RT-PCR of the TCR CDR3, the HTBI primer set was used. TCRdb recomputed calls from the multiplex PCR reads with MiXCR, one row per CDR3 protein. The profile covers over 700,000 distinct CDR3 sequences, with around a sixth appearing a single time and about a sixth taken by the ten largest. A few counts support this clonotype. Germline CDR1 and CDR2: KGHDR and SFDVKD. The CDR3 length is 15 residues. V was pared by 2 bases and J by 6 bases, with 13 bases between.

This TCR came from a woman between 50 and 59 years old with Graves' hyperthyroidism that later progressed to Graves' ophthalmopathy. The chain employs TRBV24-1 and TRBJ1-5, with D uncertain. Sequencing input: blood. In DNA, the CDR3 is TGTGCCACCAGTGATTATCGAGGGCGAGGTCAGCCCCAGCATTTT. Translation gives CATSDYRGRGQPQHF.